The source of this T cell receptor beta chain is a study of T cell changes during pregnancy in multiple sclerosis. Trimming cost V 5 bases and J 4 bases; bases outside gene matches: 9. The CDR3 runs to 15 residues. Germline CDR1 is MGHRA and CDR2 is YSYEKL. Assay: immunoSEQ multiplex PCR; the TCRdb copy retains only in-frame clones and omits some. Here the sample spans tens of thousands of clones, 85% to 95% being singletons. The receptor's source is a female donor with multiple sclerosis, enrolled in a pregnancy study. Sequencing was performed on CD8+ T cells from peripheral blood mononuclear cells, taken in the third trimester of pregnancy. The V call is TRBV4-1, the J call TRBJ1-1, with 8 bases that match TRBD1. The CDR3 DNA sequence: TGCGCCAGCAGCTGGACCGGGACAGGTTCCACTGAAGCTTTCTTT. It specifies CASSWTGTGSTEAFF.